This entry lists 22 T cell receptor beta chains sequenced from one sample in a study of T-cell memory formation after mild COVID-19. TCRdb independently ran MiXCR on the 5' RACE reads; one entry per CDR3 protein. The data hold about 150,000 distinct CDR3 sequences, with roughly 6.2% observed a single time. Sequences were obtained from PBMCs or a T cell subset sorted from them (not recorded which). Receptors were obtained from an adult woman who had mild COVID-19 (a few samples of this study predate the infection). Cell type and time point are not known.

The chain links TRBV19 to TRBJ1-1; D remains unclear. Germline assignment: CDR1 LNHDA and CDR2 SQIVND (reference sequence). The CDR3 loop spans 14 amino acids. The V end was cut by 3 bases, the J end by 2 bases, with 10 bases between. The CDR3 loop is CASSIRVRNTEAFF. The CDR3 region has the DNA TGTGCCAGTAGTATCCGGGTTCGCAACACTGAAGCTTTCTTT. Complete variable domain (other parts from reference TRBV19 and TRBJ1-1): DGGITQSPKYLFRKEGQNVTLSCEQNLNHDAMYWYRQDPGQGLRLIYYSQIVNDFQKGDIAEGYSVSREKKESFPLTVTSAQKNPTAFYLCASSIRVRNTEAFFGQGTRLTVV.

The rearrangement uses TRBV11-2 and TRBJ2-7; 8 bases map to TRBD2. The V gene's germline CDR1 is SGHAT and CDR2 FQNNGV. The CDR3 is made up of 13 amino acids. V dropped 5 bases and J dropped 5; count of bases not matched to a gene: 5. The CDR3 DNA reads TGTGCCAGCAGCGCTCAACTAGCGGACGAGCAGTACTTC. This codes for CASSAQLADEQYF.

This clonotype has a handful of counts. The J gene is TRBJ1-6, the V gene TRBV11-2, with unresolved D. Germline CDR1 reads SGHAT; CDR2 reads FQNNGV. Trimming cost V 6 bases and J 9 bases, with 12 bases left between them. The CDR3 covers 13 residues. CDR3 sequence reads: CASSPGFISPLHF. CDR3 sequence (DNA): TGTGCCAGCAGTCCCGGATTTATTTCACCCCTCCACTTT.

This clonotype showed up many times. CDR3 in DNA: TGCGCCAGCAGCTTGGAGTCCTGGGGAGATGGCTACACCTTC. Translated: CASSLESWGDGYTF. V usage is TRBV5-1 and J usage is TRBJ1-2; no firm D call. Germline values: CDR1 SGHRS, CDR2 YFSETQ. The CDR3 length is 14 residues. Trimming removed 0 bases at V and 6 bases at J, with 12 bases between.

V gene TRBV2 combines with J gene TRBJ1-2; D unclear. The germline V and J ends were trimmed by 4 bases and 4 bases, with 16 bases remaining between them. The CDR3 is 15 amino acids. Germline V CDR1 and CDR2: SNHLY, FYNNEI. CDR3 protein: CASSVRVGYGYGYTF. CDR3 DNA sequence: TGTGCCAGCAGTGTGAGGGTGGGGTATGGCTATGGCTACACCTTC.

There are many counts of this clonotype. The V call is TRBV7-2, the J call TRBJ1-3; D not certain. Germline V gene lookup returns CDR1 SGHTA and CDR2 FQGNSA. Trimming stripped 5 bases from V and 0 bases from J, with 8 bases between. The CDR3 length is 14 residues. The CDR3 DNA reads TGTGCCAGCAGCCCTGGGTTCTCTGGAAACACCATATATTTT. As protein: CASSPGFSGNTIYF.

This clonotype was detected many times. This rearrangement joins TRBV5-1 to TRBJ2-6, with 7 bases that match TRBD1. After removal of 6 bases from V and 0 bases from J, the junction contained 3 bases not matched to a gene. Per germline, CDR1 SGHRS and CDR2 YFSETQ. This CDR3 comprises 15 residues. CDR3: CASKTGFSGANVLTF. CDR3 nucleotide sequence: TGCGCCAGCAAGACAGGGTTCTCTGGGGCCAACGTCCTGACTTTC.

This clonotype occurred a few times. The chain carries TRBV29-1 and TRBJ2-1; no firm D call. V was trimmed by 3 bases and J by 8 bases, leaving 11 bases between them. CDR3 length: 12 amino acids. In germline, CDR1 is SQVTM, CDR2 ANQGSEA. The CDR3 loop reads CSVDFLFHEQFF. In DNA, the CDR3 is TGCAGCGTTGATTTTCTATTCCATGAGCAGTTCTTC.

This clonotype was detected ten times or more. The rearrangement uses TRBV20-1 and TRBJ2-7; D may be TRBD2 (6 bases). The V and J ends lost 4 bases and 3 bases respectively, with 28 bases between them. The germline CDR1 and CDR2 sequences are DFQATT and SNEGSKA (reference sequence). The CDR3 is made up of 18 amino acids. CDR3 DNA sequence: TGCAGTGCTACCCCTCGGGGAGGCCGACGGGTCGGGGGCTACGAGCAGTACTTC. It codes for CSATPRGGRRVGGYEQYF.

This clonotype was seen more than once but under ten times. The genes are TRBV7-8 and TRBJ2-5, with 10 nucleotides matching TRBD2. Trimming removed 0 bases from V and 2 bases from J; junction bases left unmatched: 15. This CDR3 contains 20 residues. The germline CDR1 and CDR2 sequences are SGHVS and FQNEAQ. The CDR3 spells CASSLATPAGGRSPQETQYF. Here the CDR3 DNA reads TGTGCCAGCAGCTTAGCGACCCCAGCGGGGGGGCGGTCGCCTCAAGAGACCCAGTACTTC.

The V gene is TRBV4-1, the J gene TRBJ1-1, with D hard to call. The V end was cut by 1 base, the J end by 1 base, with 10 bases between. This CDR3 contains 15 residues. Germline V CDR1 and CDR2: MGHRA, YSYEKL. CDR3 residues: CASSQVQVWNTEAFF. Here the CDR3 DNA reads TGCGCCAGCAGCCAAGTTCAGGTTTGGAACACTGAAGCTTTCTTT.

This clonotype was observed a handful of times. The CDR3 protein is CSARGGDRSLHEQFF. The CDR3 DNA is TGCAGTGCTAGGGGAGGGGACAGAAGTCTACATGAGCAGTTCTTC. The V gene is TRBV20-1, the J gene TRBJ2-1; D tentatively fits TRBD1 or TRBD2 (7 bases each). Germline values: CDR1 DFQATT, CDR2 SNEGSKA (reference sequence). Trimming took off 3 bases at V and 8 bases at J, with 20 bases between the two ends. CDR3 length: 15 residues.

This clonotype turned up a few times. DNA of the CDR3: TGTGCCAGTAGTGAGAATAGCGGGATTCTCAACGAGCAGTACTTC. Amino acid sequence: CASSENSGILNEQYF. The chain is built from TRBV19 and TRBJ2-7; 8 nucleotides agree with TRBD2. Germline-derived CDR1 and CDR2 are LNHDA and SQIVND (reference sequence). This CDR3 spans 15 amino acids. V dropped 5 bases and J dropped 5; count of bases not matched to a gene: 11.

Many counts were recorded for this clonotype. The chain uses TRBV4-3 and TRBJ2-3; TRBD2 agrees at 10 bases. Trimming removed 4 bases from V and 4 bases from J; junction bases left unmatched: 11. Germline V gives CDR1 LGHNA, CDR2 YSLEER. The length of the CDR3 is 17 residues. The CDR3 nucleotides are TGCGCCAGCAGCCCCGGCGGGAGCGGGAGGGGAGCAGATACGCAGTATTTT. Its translation is CASSPGGSGRGADTQYF.

This clonotype was recorded at least ten times. The V call is TRBV11-3, the J call TRBJ1-3; D is perhaps TRBD1 (6 bases). Germline lookup yields CDR1 SGHNT and CDR2 YENEEA. V was clipped by 1 base and J by 4 bases, with 11 bases between them. The CDR3 runs to 15 residues. Written as DNA, the CDR3 is TGTGCCAGCAGCTTAGGCCGGACAGCCGGAAACACCATATATTTT. It yields the protein CASSLGRTAGNTIYF. The complete variable domain, with remaining parts taken from reference TRBV11-3 and TRBJ1-3, reads EAGVVQSPRYKIIEKKQPVAFWCNPISGHNTLYWYLQNLGQGPELLIRYENEEAVDDSQLPKDRFSAERLKGVDSTLKIQPAELGDSAVYLCASSLGRTAGNTIYFGEGSWLTVV.

This clonotype was detected ten times or more. The chain carries TRBV7-9 and TRBJ2-1; D gene unclear. The CDR3 is 12 amino acids. Germline-derived CDR1 and CDR2 are SEHNR and FQNEAQ (reference sequence). V was trimmed by 2 bases and J by 12 bases, leaving 11 bases between them. CDR3 residues: CASSLPPSGQFF. CDR3 coding DNA: TGTGCCAGCAGCTTACCCCCAAGTGGGCAGTTCTTC.

The table lists this clonotype with a few counts. At one end the junction does not follow the germline gene, possibly because of a read error. V usage is TRBV12-3 or TRBV12-4 and J usage is TRBJ2-3; D might be TRBD1 or TRBD2, each matching 5 bases. This CDR3 is 14 amino acids long. The CDR3 is CASSQNRGTDTKYF. Here the CDR3 DNA reads TGTGCCAGCAGTCAGAACCGGGGCACAGATACGAAGTATTTT.

This clonotype was seen ten or more times. The chain couples TRBV6-2 or TRBV6-3 to TRBJ2-7, with 10 nucleotides matching TRBD2. Looked up from germline, CDR1 is MNHEY and CDR2 is SVGEGT. This CDR3 region has 15 residues. V lost 6 bases to trimming and J lost 4 bases; unmatched junction nucleotides: 9. The CDR3 spells CASRGTLAGAYEQYF. The CDR3 DNA is TGTGCCAGCAGAGGAACCCTAGCGGGAGCTTACGAGCAGTACTTC.

This chain uses TRBV21-1 with TRBJ2-5; no check of the table's D call, TRBD2, against the DNA was made. TRBV21-1 is a recognized pseudogene. CDR3 length: 15 residues. The CDR3 loop is CASSNRTSRAETQYF. The CDR3 nucleotides read TGTGCCAGCAGCAACCGGACTAGTAGGGCGGAGACCCAGTACTTC.

This clonotype came up many times. J is TRBJ2-3 and V is TRBV5-1; 14 bases are shared with TRBD2. The CDR3 consists of 17 residues. CDR1 is SGHRS and CDR2 is YFSETQ in the germline V gene. The ends lost 3 bases at V and 2 bases at J; junction bases unmatched: 5. Here the CDR3 reads CASSSTTSGGATDTQYF. The CDR3 DNA follows: TGCGCCAGCAGCTCCACGACTAGCGGGGGGGCCACAGATACGCAGTATTTT.

V usage is TRBV6-5 and J usage is TRBJ1-1, with a weak D call TRBD1 (6 bases). This CDR3 is 13 amino acids long. Looked up from germline, CDR1 is MNHEY and CDR2 is SVGAGI. Trimming took off 5 bases at V and 5 bases at J, with 12 bases between the two ends. The CDR3 sequence is CASSVRQGTEAFF. The CDR3 coding sequence is TGTGCCAGCAGTGTTAGGCAGGGGACTGAAGCTTTCTTT.

The chain combines TRBV29-1 with TRBJ1-4; 8 bases agree with TRBD1. Germline CDR1 is SQVTM and CDR2 is ANQGSEA. This CDR3 comprises 15 residues. The trim removed 1 base at V and 7 bases at J, leaving 8 bases unmatched. The CDR3 here is CSVEATGARSEKLFF. CDR3 DNA: TGCAGCGTTGAAGCGACAGGGGCACGGAGTGAAAAACTGTTTTTT.